The present TCR beta chain was sequenced within a study of T cells in Graves' hyperthyroidism and ophthalmopathy. Study outcomes and limitations: Researchers report that a 13 V-J model separated ophthalmopathy from stable hyperthyroidism. It was a median about 6 months before onset that the model predicted ophthalmopathy. Blood shared most expanded thyroid clonotypes above 0.001.

Trimming removed 3 bases at V and 0 bases at J, with 7 bases between. This CDR3 spans 14 amino acids. This clonotype was found once. Its target is not known. TCR beta CDR3 sequences were amplified from RNA transcripts. Primed by the HTBI set, a first-round RT-PCR was run on the TCR CDR3. Using its own MiXCR run on the multiplex PCR reads, TCRdb lists one record per CDR3 protein. The repertoire has about half a million distinct CDR3 sequences, 16% of them found once; the top ten carry about 29%. Material: blood. V usage is TRBV12-3 or TRBV12-4 and J usage is TRBJ2-3; D unresolved. The source is a woman in her 30s with Graves' ophthalmopathy. DNA of the CDR3: TGTGCCAGCAGTTTCTCGTGGAGCACAGATACGCAGTATTTT. Amino acids: CASSFSWSTDTQYF.